The sequence of this T cell receptor beta chain was determined in a study of early T cells in non-severe SARS-CoV-2 infection. Findings and limits, study-wide: VDJdb matching, biased toward anti-spike CD8 responses, missed private and CD4 specificities.

Individual cDNA molecules each received unique molecular identifiers attached to them. Via MiXCR, TCRdb re-called the 5' RACE reads, giving one row per CDR3 protein. Of tens of thousands of distinct CDR3 sequences listed, about 5% are singletons. In the case of this clonotype: Its antigen remains unknown. A much larger clone lies a single base off, so this may be a read error.

The CDR3 is made up of 14 amino acids. Germline CDR1 and CDR2: SGHAT and FQDESV (reference sequence). Sequencing was performed on whole blood. The J gene is TRBJ2-2, the V gene TRBV11-1; D ambiguous. This sequence was found in an adult who was a healthcare worker with PCR-confirmed SARS-CoV-2 infection or an uninfected control (not recorded which). The CDR3 reads CVSSWAPGPGELFF. The DNA for the CDR3 is TGTGTCAGCAGCTGGGCACCAGGACCCGGGGAGCTGTTTTTT.